This T cell receptor (beta chain) was sequenced for a study of molecular identifiers for immune sequencing clone quantification. A few counts support this clonotype. The V gene end was trimmed by 4 bases and the J gene end by 5 bases; junction bases not matched to a gene: 10. CDR1 SGHDT and CDR2 YYEEEE come from the germline V gene. CDR3 length: 16 amino acids. One entry per CDR3 protein, called by TCRdb with MiXCR from the PCR reads. The sample records approximately 680,000 distinct CDR3 sequences, 25% being singletons. The V and J genes are TRBV5-6 and TRBJ2-7; 12 bases agree with TRBD2. The sequence came from a human donor in good health. Some libraries in this study had Jurkat cell RNA spiked in. Sequenced sample: naive CD8+ T cells from blood, with Jurkat cell RNA spiked in. Subset noted: FACS-sorted CD8+CD4-CCR7+CD45RA+ naive T cells. This chain's CDR3 is CASSVGTSGLTDEQYF. CDR3 DNA: TGTGCCAGCAGCGTCGGGACTAGCGGGCTCACGGACGAGCAGTACTTC.